These 16 T cell receptor beta chains originate from one sample sequenced in a study of T cell responses to AZD1222 COVID-19 vaccine. The assay was immunoSEQ multiplex PCR, and TCRdb's table has in-frame clones only and misses some. This table holds some 160,000 clones, around nine tenths found once. Material: peripheral blood, obtained on day 0 of AZD1222 vaccination. These receptors came from an adult in good health.

This sequence joins TRBV5-1 and TRBJ2-1; TRBD2 might be the D (5 bases). V shed 2 bases and J shed 7 bases, with 10 bases lying between them. Germline V gene sequence: CDR1 SGHRS, CDR2 YFSETQ. The CDR3 spans 13 residues. The chain's CDR3 is CASSLTGSNEQFF. The CDR3 bases are TGCGCCAGCAGCTTAACTGGGAGTAATGAGCAGTTCTTC.

The CDR3 reads CSVSDQGGGELFF. The CDR3 DNA reads TGCAGCGTTTCAGATCAAGGCGGCGGGGAGCTGTTTTTT. The chain couples TRBV29-1 to TRBJ2-2; D remains unclear. The V gene's germline CDR1 is SQVTM and CDR2 ANQGSEA. Trimming removed 5 bases from V and 7 bases from J, with 14 bases in between. The CDR3 length is 13 residues.

The chain has TRBV7-9 and TRBJ2-5; 7 nucleotides align to TRBD1. This CDR3 comprises 15 residues. The V gene end was trimmed by 5 bases and the J gene end by 2 bases; junction bases not matched to a gene: 8. Germline CDR1 and CDR2: SEHNR and FQNEAQ (reference sequence). The CDR3 is CASSPRQGGQETQYF. Written as DNA, the CDR3 is TGTGCCAGCAGCCCGAGACAGGGTGGGCAAGAGACCCAGTACTTC.

V gene TRBV19 combines with J gene TRBJ1-5, with 9 bases fitting TRBD1. CDR3 length: 16 amino acids. Germline lookup yields CDR1 LNHDA and CDR2 SQIVND (reference sequence). V was pared by 7 bases and J by 1 base, with 8 bases of the junction left unmatched. Here the CDR3 reads CASTKQGARSNQPQHF. In DNA form, the CDR3 reads TGTGCCAGTACCAAACAGGGGGCAAGGAGCAATCAGCCCCAGCATTTT.

The CDR3 region is CASSPGQAISGNTIYF. In DNA form, the CDR3 reads TGTGCCAGTAGCCCGGGACAGGCCATCTCTGGAAACACCATATATTTT. The V gene is TRBV19, the J gene TRBJ1-3; 8 bases map to TRBD1. Looked up from germline, CDR1 is LNHDA and CDR2 is SQIVND (reference sequence). Trimming cost V 6 bases and J 0 bases; bases outside gene matches: 7. This CDR3 has 16 amino acids.

This CDR3 is CASSPDRAYEQYF. In DNA form, the CDR3 reads TGTGCCAGCAGTCCCGACAGGGCCTACGAGCAGTACTTC. The gene calls are TRBV6-2 or TRBV6-3 and TRBJ2-7; 7 positions agree with TRBD1. Germline assignment: CDR1 MNHEY and CDR2 SVGEGT. V trimming: 5 bases; J trimming: 2 bases; junction bases outside the gene matches: 3. The CDR3 runs to 13 residues.

This chain links TRBV6-5 with TRBJ2-7, with 8 bases matching TRBD2. Germline values: CDR1 MNHEY, CDR2 SVGAGI. This CDR3 has 15 amino acids. The trim removed 2 bases at V and 0 bases at J, leaving 3 bases unmatched. Here the CDR3 reads CASSYRAGGSYEQYF. CDR3 sequence (DNA): TGTGCCAGCAGTTACAGGGCGGGAGGCTCCTACGAGCAGTACTTC.

The rearrangement uses TRBV28 and TRBJ1-2, with D tentatively TRBD1 (6 bases). The CDR3 is 15 residues long. Germline V gene sequence: CDR1 MDHEN, CDR2 SYDVKM. Trimming removed 2 bases at V and 5 bases at J, with 15 bases between. The CDR3 DNA sequence: TGTGCCAGCAGTTTAGTAGCGGGGGGCGGGTATGGCTACACCTTC. Its translation is CASSLVAGGGYGYTF.

The gene calls are TRBV29-1 and TRBJ1-2; maybe TRBD1 (6 bases). V was clipped by 5 bases and J by 1 base, with 8 bases between them. Germline assignment: CDR1 SQVTM and CDR2 ANQGSEA. The CDR3 runs to 12 residues. The CDR3 DNA reads as TGCAGCGTTTGGACAGTTAACTATGGCTACACCTTC. Translation gives CSVWTVNYGYTF.

The chain couples TRBV27 to TRBJ1-5; possibly TRBD1 for D (6 bases). V shed 8 bases and J shed 6 bases, with 11 bases lying between them. CDR1 is MNHEY and CDR2 is SMNVEV in the germline V gene (reference sequence). The CDR3 is 12 residues long. The CDR3: CASQQGSQPQHF. CDR3 nucleotides: TGTGCCAGCCAACAGGGAAGTCAGCCCCAGCATTTT.

Comment on this clone: Other DNA sequences within the sample encode an identical CDR3. The chain joins TRBV5-1 to TRBJ1-1; perhaps TRBD1 as D (5 bases). Germline V gene sequence: CDR1 SGHRS, CDR2 YFSETQ. The CDR3 sequence is 14 residues long. Trimming pared 2 bases from V and 0 bases from J, leaving 8 bases between. The CDR3 DNA reads as TGCGCCAGCAGCTTAGACAGCATGAACACTGAAGCTTTCTTT. Protein product: CASSLDSMNTEAFF.

The chain couples TRBV5-1 to TRBJ1-2; 7 nucleotides match TRBD1. V shed 7 bases, J shed 5 bases, and the junction held 8 bases outside the gene matches. This CDR3 comprises 13 residues. Germline V gene data show CDR1 as SGHRS and CDR2 as YFSETQ. CDR3 DNA: TGCGCCAGCCGGGAGGGGACAGATTATGGCTACACCTTC. Translation: CASREGTDYGYTF.

J is TRBJ2-3 and V is TRBV9; no clear D gene. Germline CDR1 is SGDLS and CDR2 is YYNGEE. The CDR3 consists of 17 residues. V gave up 0 bases and J gave up 1 base, with 15 bases separating them. CDR3 loop: CASSVAPRPAGTDTQYF. Here the CDR3 DNA reads TGTGCCAGCAGCGTAGCTCCCAGGCCCGCTGGCACAGATACGCAGTATTTT.

This chain connects TRBV28 to TRBJ1-2; D is ambiguous. The germline gives CDR1 MDHEN, CDR2 SYDVKM. V was clipped by 6 bases and J by 2 bases, with 4 bases between them. CDR3 length equals 11 residues. CDR3 residues: CASSLNYGYTF. CDR3 bases: TGTGCCAGCAGCCTGAACTATGGCTACACCTTC.

J is TRBJ2-7 and V is TRBV7-9; a possible D gene is TRBD1 (5 bases). Germline-derived CDR1 and CDR2 are SEHNR and FQNEAQ (reference sequence). V lost 5 bases and J lost 2, with 10 bases in between. The CDR3 length is 13 residues. The CDR3: CASSHRSPYEQYF. Written as DNA, the CDR3 is TGTGCCAGCAGCCACAGGAGTCCCTACGAGCAGTACTTC.

J is TRBJ1-5 and V is TRBV28, with TRBD1 identical over 7 bases. With 11 bases clipped from V and 5 bases from J, the junction kept 9 bases outside the gene matches. The CDR3 is 13 residues long. Germline-derived CDR1 and CDR2 are MDHEN and SYDVKM. CDR3 nucleotides: TGTGCCTCCGCGTACAGGGGTTATCAGCCCCAGCATTTT. Its translation: CASAYRGYQPQHF.